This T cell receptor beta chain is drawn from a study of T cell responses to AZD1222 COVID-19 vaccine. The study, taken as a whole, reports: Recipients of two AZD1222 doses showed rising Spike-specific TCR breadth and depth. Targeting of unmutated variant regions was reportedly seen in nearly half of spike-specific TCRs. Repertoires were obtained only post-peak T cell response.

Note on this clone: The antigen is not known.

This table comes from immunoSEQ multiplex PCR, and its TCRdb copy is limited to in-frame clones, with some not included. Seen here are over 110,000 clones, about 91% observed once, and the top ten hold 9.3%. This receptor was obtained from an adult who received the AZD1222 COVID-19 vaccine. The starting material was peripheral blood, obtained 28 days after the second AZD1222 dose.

The CDR3 nucleotides are TGTGCCAGCAGTACCATTCAGGGTGGCTATGGCTACACCTTC. Its translation: CASSTIQGGYGYTF. The rearrangement uses TRBV6-5 and TRBJ1-2, with D perhaps TRBD1 (5 bases). CDR3 length: 14 amino acids. CDR1 is MNHEY, CDR2 SVGAGI, per germline. V lost 5 bases, J lost 4 bases, and 14 bases lay in between.